Ten or more counts support the clone carrying this T cell receptor (beta chain). Its target is not known. This CDR3 contains 13 residues. Deletions cut 3 bases from V and 5 bases from J, with 13 bases between. In germline, CDR1 is DFQATT, CDR2 SNEGSKA (reference sequence). Investigators excluded patients with uncontrolled infection, other autoimmune disease, pregnancy or lactation. This record belongs to a study of T cells in Graves' hyperthyroidism and ophthalmopathy. Study results and caveats: Among thyroid clonotypes expanded above 0.001, most also appeared in blood.

Amplified TCR beta CDR3 regions derived from RNA transcripts. First-round RT-PCR targeting the TCR CDR3 was performed with the HTBI primer set. TCRdb redid the calling of the multiplex PCR reads with MiXCR, one entry per CDR3 protein. The data contain about 660,000 distinct CDR3 sequences, about 45% of them singletons. The source material was peripheral blood or thyroid tissue (not recorded which). The chain has TRBV20-1 and TRBJ1-1, with a tentative D call TRBD1 (5 bases). The clonotype comes from an adult man with Graves' disease, either hyperthyroidism or ophthalmopathy (not recorded which). DNA of the CDR3: TGCAGTGCTAGTGGGGTTAGGGGAACTGAAGCTTTCTTT. This codes for CSASGVRGTEAFF.